Below, one T cell receptor (beta chain) is given with its context. These data belong to a study of T cells in lung cancer brain metastases. The CDR3 extends over 18 amino acids. Germline CDR1 is LGHNA and CDR2 is YNFKEQ. The V end was cut by 4 bases, the J end by 1 base, with 20 bases between. Profiled with immunoSEQ multiplex PCR; TCRdb holds only in-frame clones, not every one. Of 1,000 to 1,500 clones in the sample, 75% to 90% were seen once. The TCR sequence derives from a woman aged 60 to 75 with non-small cell lung cancer that had spread to the brain. Sample: tumor tissue from a brain metastasis. The V call is TRBV4-2, the J call TRBJ1-3; D remains ambiguous. The CDR3 sequence: CASSLAPGEAGSGNTIYF. DNA of the CDR3: TGTGCCAGCAGCCTCGCTCCAGGTGAGGCCGGGTCTGGAAACACCATATATTTT.